The 6 T cell receptor beta chains given below trace back to one sample, sequenced in a study of shared T cell receptors in the human thymus (dated by TCRdb to the early 2020s). The protocol used for the library was the immunoSEQ multiplex PCR assay. Imported from immuneACCESS, the table was reduced by TCRdb to in-frame sequences with V and J called. These copies leave out some clones; in studies compared against another copy, an unresolved V gene accounts for under half, and the cause of the remainder is not known. Here the sample has around 730,000 clones; approximately 85% occur a single time. The leading ten clones occupy about 0.011% of the sample. The sample also formed part of further work on human thymus T cells.

The material sequenced was thymocytes. All receptors come from a girl under two years old with a congenital heart defect. Donor details come from another sample of the same person, matched by shared clones.

The chain joins TRBV4-1 to TRBJ2-5; 11 bases match TRBD2. J lost 5 bases, V lost 4 bases, and 12 bases had no gene match. CDR1 and CDR2 from the germline V gene are MGHRA and YSYEKL. The CDR3 is 17 residues long. The CDR3 DNA sequence: TGCGCCAGCAGCCCCATAGCGGGGGGGATTGTCTTCGAGACCCAGTACTTC. Protein product: CASSPIAGGIVFETQYF.

This clone has just one count. The V gene is TRBV12-5, the J gene TRBJ2-7, with D possibly being TRBD2 (6 bases). CDR3 size: 16 residues. Germline CDR1 is LGHNT and CDR2 is FRNRAP. V lost 2 bases to trimming and J lost 5 bases, with 19 bases between them. CDR3 sequence (DNA): TGTGCTAGTGGTTTGTCCCAGGGAGGATACGGGGACGAGCAGTACTTC. It encodes CASGLSQGGYGDEQYF.

This chain connects TRBV20-1 to TRBJ2-1; a weak D match, TRBD2 (5 bases). Trimming removed 6 bases at V and 16 bases at J, with 16 bases between. The CDR3 is made up of 10 amino acids. Germline-derived CDR1 and CDR2 are DFQATT and SNEGSKA (reference sequence). The CDR3 spells CSASPGSPFF. In DNA form, the CDR3 reads TGCAGTGCATCACCGGGATCGCCATTCTTC.

In regard to this clone: Other DNA variants within this sample encode the same CDR3. The chain has TRBV18 and TRBJ1-1; 10 bases agree with TRBD1. J gave up 5 bases and V 0 bases, and 0 bases lay outside the gene matches. Germline-derived CDR1 and CDR2 are KGHSH and LQKENI. The CDR3 is made up of 14 amino acids. CDR3 loop: CASSPPDRGTEAFF. As DNA, the CDR3 is TGTGCCAGCTCACCACCGGACAGGGGGACTGAAGCTTTCTTT.

V and J are TRBV5-1 and TRBJ1-1; tentatively, D is TRBD1 (6 bases). V gave up 3 bases and J gave up 3 bases, with 21 bases separating them. This CDR3 is built from 17 residues. The germline CDR1 and CDR2 sequences are SGHRS and YFSETQ. The chain's CDR3 is CASSCKGETFLDTEAFF. CDR3 in DNA: TGCGCCAGCAGCTGCAAGGGGGAGACTTTTCTTGACACTGAAGCTTTCTTT.

J is TRBJ2-3 and V is TRBV9; 14 nucleotides line up with TRBD2. Trimming cost V 5 bases and J 5 bases; bases outside gene matches: 16. The CDR3 is made up of 19 amino acids. Germline values: CDR1 SGDLS, CDR2 YYNGEE. The CDR3 spells CASSETDRTSGGQRDTQYF. CDR3 nucleotide sequence: TGTGCCAGCAGTGAAACGGACCGGACTAGCGGGGGGCAGAGAGATACGCAGTATTTT.